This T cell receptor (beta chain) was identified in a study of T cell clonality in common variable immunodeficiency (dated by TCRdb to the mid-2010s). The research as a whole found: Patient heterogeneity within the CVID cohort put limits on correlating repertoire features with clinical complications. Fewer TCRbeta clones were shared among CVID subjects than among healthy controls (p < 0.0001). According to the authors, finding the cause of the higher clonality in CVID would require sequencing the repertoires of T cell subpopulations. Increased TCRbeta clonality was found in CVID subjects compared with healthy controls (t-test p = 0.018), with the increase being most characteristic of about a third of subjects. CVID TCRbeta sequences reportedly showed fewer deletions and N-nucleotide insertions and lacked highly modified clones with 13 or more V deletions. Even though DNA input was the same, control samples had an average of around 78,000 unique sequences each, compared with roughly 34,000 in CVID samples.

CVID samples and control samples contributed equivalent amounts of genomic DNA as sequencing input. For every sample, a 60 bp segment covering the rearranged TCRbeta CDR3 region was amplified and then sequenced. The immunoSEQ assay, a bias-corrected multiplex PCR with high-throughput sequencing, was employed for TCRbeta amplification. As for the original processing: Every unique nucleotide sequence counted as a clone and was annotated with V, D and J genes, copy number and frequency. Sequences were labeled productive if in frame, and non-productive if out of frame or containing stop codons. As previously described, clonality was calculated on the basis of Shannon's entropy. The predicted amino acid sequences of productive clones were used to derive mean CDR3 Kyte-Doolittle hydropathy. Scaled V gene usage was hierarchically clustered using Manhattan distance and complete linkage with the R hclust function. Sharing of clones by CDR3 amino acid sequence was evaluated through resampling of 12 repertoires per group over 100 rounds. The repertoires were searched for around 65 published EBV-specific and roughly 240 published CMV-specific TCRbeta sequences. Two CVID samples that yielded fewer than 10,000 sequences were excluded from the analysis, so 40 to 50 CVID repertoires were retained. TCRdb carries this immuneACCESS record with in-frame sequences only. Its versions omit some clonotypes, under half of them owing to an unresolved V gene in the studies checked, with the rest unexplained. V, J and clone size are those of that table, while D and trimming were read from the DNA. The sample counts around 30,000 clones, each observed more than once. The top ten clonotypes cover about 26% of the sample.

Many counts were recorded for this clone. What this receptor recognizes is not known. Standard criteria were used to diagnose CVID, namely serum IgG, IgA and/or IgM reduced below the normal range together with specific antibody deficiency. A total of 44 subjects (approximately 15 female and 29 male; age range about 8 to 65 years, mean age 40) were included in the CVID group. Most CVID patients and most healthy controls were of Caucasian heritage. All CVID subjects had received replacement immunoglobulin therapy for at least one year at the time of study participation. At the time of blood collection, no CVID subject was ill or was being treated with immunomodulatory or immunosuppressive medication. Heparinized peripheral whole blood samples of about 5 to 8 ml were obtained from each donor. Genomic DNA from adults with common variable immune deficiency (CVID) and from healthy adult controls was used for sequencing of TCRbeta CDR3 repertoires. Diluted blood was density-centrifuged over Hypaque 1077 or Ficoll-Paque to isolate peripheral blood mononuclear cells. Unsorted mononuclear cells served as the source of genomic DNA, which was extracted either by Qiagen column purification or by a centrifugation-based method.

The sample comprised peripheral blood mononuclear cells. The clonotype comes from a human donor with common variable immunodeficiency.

The CDR3: CASSSRQIETNTGELFF. Partial CDR3 DNA: TGCGCCAGCAGCTCTAGACAGATTGAGACGAACACCGGGGAG. This sequence uses TRBV5-1 and TRBJ2-2; TRBD1 might be the D gene, on 5 matching bases. The read halts 3 residues ahead of the CDR3 end, with the missing end drawn from the germline J gene. Including the terminal cysteine and phenylalanine, the CDR3 comprises 17 residues. Sequencing covers 42 bases of the CDR3, shown here with the frame starting at base 1. CDR1 SGHRS and CDR2 YFSETQ are derived from the germline V gene. Trimming takes 3 bases from V and 0 bases from J, and the germline ends sit 15 bases apart. Full variable domain (CDR3 extended with the reference TRBV5-1 and TRBJ2-2 proteins): KAGVTQTPRYLIKTRGQQVTLSCSPISGHRSVSWYQQTPGQGLQFLFEYFSETQRNKGNFPGRFSGRQFSNSRSEMNVSTLELGDSALYLCASSSRQIETNTGELFFGEGSRLTVL.